The entry below gives a single TCR beta chain sequence along with its context. Its recognized antigen is unknown. No much larger clonotype is one base removed from it; base qualities were not supplied. The sample was run on an Illumina MiSeq. The public sequencing data were trimmed at Q25 with fastp and processed into clonotypes with MiXCR by TCRdb, which kept only in-frame beta chains. Rows merge per CDR3 protein into single entries with the most common DNA and genes. Recorded for this sample are thousands of distinct CDR3 sequences; approximately 15% of them occurred a single time. Clones ranked in the top ten supply around 3.1% of the sample. Deletion took 0 bases off V and 0 bases off J, with a span of 6 bases between the germline ends. The CDR3 runs 15 residues from the cysteine to the phenylalanine. This entry keeps only the CDR3 DNA: 45 bases, framed from base 1. Reading the germline V gene gives CDR1 SNHLY and CDR2 FYNNEI.

The sample is drawn from a study of liver allograft versus peripheral blood T cells (dated by TCRdb to 2018 to 2020). At the level of the whole study: In liver transplant recipients, the study looked at T cell receptor repertoires in the peripheral blood and set them against the repertoires found within the transplanted livers. What the research found in general, with its limitations: T cell receptor repertoires inside liver allografts were reported to differ from those detected in peripheral blood.

This sequence uses TRBV2 and TRBJ1-3; the D gene is not confidently resolved. The source of this sequence is a human patient who had a liver transplant. Following a transplant, some T cells may be graft donor cells, not patient cells. The DNA sequence follows: TGTGCCAGCAGTGAAGCCGGAATCTCTGGAAACACCATATATTTT. Translated, this gives CASSEAGISGNTIYF.